Below, one T cell receptor (beta chain) is given with its context. This specimen comes from a study of blood T cell repertoires in COVID-19. For the study at large: Samples of COVID-19 (acute and convalescent) were obtained from the United States, Italy and Spain.

Trimming cost V 2 bases and J 7 bases, with 11 bases left between them. The CDR3 is 14 residues long. CDR1 and CDR2 (germline): MNHNY, SVGAGI (reference sequence). The Seattle patients, enrolled during active infection, were followed longitudinally. Sequencing was performed with immunoSEQ multiplex PCR; in TCRdb, only in-frame clones are kept and a portion is missing. The table has around 440,000 clones, about nine tenths seen once; the top ten hold 10% to 15%. This sequence originates from a woman aged 45-65 years with COVID-19, enrolled during active disease. This chain uses TRBV6-6 with TRBJ2-2; no clear D gene. Sequencing was performed on peripheral blood. The DNA of the CDR3 is TGTGCCAGCAGTTACACTCAAAGCATCGGGGAGCTGTTTTTT. Protein: CASSYTQSIGELFF.